The 29 T cell receptor beta chains below come from one sample, sequenced in a study of sequential checkpoint blockade in melanoma. TCRdb's table, derived via immunoSEQ multiplex PCR, lists solely in-frame clones and lacks some. The sample has 15,000 to 25,000 clones, roughly 82% seen once; the top ten hold about 51%. As to treatment: randomized to nivolumab then ipilimumab (arm A) or the reverse (arm B). The input for sequencing was CD8+ T cells sorted from blood (inferred from file names), taken from a patient given nivolumab and ipilimumab in sequence. The origin of the receptors is a human donor with melanoma.

The table lists this clone with a count of one. In nucleotides, the CDR3 is TGTGCCAGCAGCCTCACGGGGGAAGCCGACGAGCAGTACTTC. Protein: CASSLTGEADEQYF. The V and J genes are TRBV4-2 and TRBJ2-7; possibly TRBD2 for D (6 bases). The V gene lost 4 bases and the J gene lost 5 bases, with 15 bases spanning the gap. The CDR3 extends over 14 amino acids. The V gene's germline CDR1 is LGHNA and CDR2 YNFKEQ.

The chain is built from TRBV11-1 and TRBJ2-7; a possible D gene is TRBD2 (7 bases). In germline, CDR1 is SGHAT, CDR2 FQDESV (reference sequence). V shed 4 bases and J shed 0 bases, with 13 bases lying between them. The CDR3 spans 15 residues. The CDR3 bases are TGTGCCAGCAGCTATGGGGGGGCCGCCTCCTACGAGCAGTACTTC. This sequence encodes CASSYGGAASYEQYF.

The chain combines TRBV6-5 with TRBJ1-2, with 8 bases fitting TRBD1. The V and J ends lost 5 bases and 8 bases, in that order; junction bases with no gene match: 10. This CDR3 has 14 amino acids. The germline V gene has CDR1 MNHEY and CDR2 SVGAGI. The CDR3 reads CASSRVGQGVGYTF. The CDR3 DNA reads TGTGCCAGCAGTCGAGTCGGACAGGGAGTCGGCTACACCTTC.

Relative to its sample, this clone is medium-sized. The V call is TRBV5-1, the J call TRBJ1-1; TRBD1 aligns across 8 bases. This CDR3 is built from 14 residues. CDR1 SGHRS and CDR2 YFSETQ come from the germline V gene. V was pared by 3 bases and J by 6 bases, with 7 bases of the junction left unmatched. DNA for the CDR3: TGCGCCAGCAGCTACGACAGGGGCGTCGCTGAAGCTTTCTTT. Protein product: CASSYDRGVAEAFF.

This clone came up a few times. The rearrangement uses TRBV27 and TRBJ2-5; 8 bases agree with TRBD2. Germline V lookup: CDR1 MNHEY, CDR2 SMNVEV (reference sequence). The CDR3 has 15 amino acids. V dropped 5 bases and J dropped 6; count of bases not matched to a gene: 11. The CDR3 protein is CASSRGSGGSKTQYF. In DNA, the CDR3 is TGTGCCAGCAGTAGGGGGTCGGGGGGGTCTAAGACCCAGTACTTC.

J is TRBJ2-1 and V is TRBV6-5; D is undetermined. CDR3 length: 14 residues. From germline, CDR1 is MNHEY and CDR2 SVGAGI. Between the trimmed V and J ends, which lost 0 bases and 5 bases, there was a span of 8 bases. The CDR3 protein is CASSYSGNNNEQFF. The DNA for the CDR3 is TGTGCCAGCAGTTACTCTGGCAACAACAATGAGCAGTTCTTC.

This clone was found a few times. This sequence joins TRBV19 and TRBJ2-6; TRBD1 agrees at 7 bases. Looked up from germline, CDR1 is LNHDA and CDR2 is SQIVND (reference sequence). J gave up 0 bases and V 5 bases, and 10 bases lay outside the gene matches. CDR3 length: 18 amino acids. CDR3 sequence (DNA): TGTGCCAGTAGTGTTAACAGGGGTGGCCCCTCTGGGGCCAACGTCCTGACTTTC. It is translated as CASSVNRGGPSGANVLTF.

V is TRBV28 and J is TRBJ1-6, with 11 bases aligning to TRBD1. Germline V gives CDR1 MDHEN, CDR2 SYDVKM. Trimming cost V 7 bases and J 9 bases; bases outside gene matches: 5. The CDR3 contains 14 residues. Here the CDR3 DNA reads TGTGCCAGCAAACCGGACAGGGGGCGTTCACCCCTCCACTTT. Amino acid sequence: CASKPDRGRSPLHF.

This chain connects TRBV18 to TRBJ1-6, with 9 bases that match TRBD1. Losses at the gene ends were 5 bases for V and 5 bases for J; bases not matched to a gene: 25. Germline V lookup: CDR1 KGHSH, CDR2 LQKENI. The CDR3 loop spans 22 amino acids. The CDR3 region is CASSETYRGQGNDPEDNSPLHF. The CDR3 DNA sequence: TGTGCCAGCTCAGAAACCTATCGGGGACAGGGAAACGATCCAGAGGATAATTCACCCCTCCACTTT.

The V and J genes are TRBV7-9 and TRBJ2-3; D is possibly TRBD1 (6 bases). The CDR3 runs to 15 residues. Germline lookup yields CDR1 SEHNR and CDR2 FQNEAQ (reference sequence). Trimming removed 1 base at V and 1 base at J, with 9 bases between. CDR3: CASSLGTVGTDTQYF. In nucleotides, the CDR3 is TGTGCCAGCAGCTTAGGGACAGTCGGCACAGATACGCAGTATTTT. The variable domain in full, with the rest retrieved from reference TRBV7-9 and TRBJ2-3, is DTGVSQNPRHKITKRGQNVTFRCDPISEHNRLYWYRQTLGQGPEFLTYFQNEAQLEKSRLLSDRFSAERPKGSFSTLEIQRTEQGDSAMYLCASSLGTVGTDTQYFGPGTRLTVL.

This clone was seen a single time. The gene calls are TRBV5-4 and TRBJ2-3; 12 bases agree with TRBD2. The CDR3 is 16 residues long. The germline V gene encodes CDR1 SGHNT and CDR2 YYREEE (reference sequence). V lost 4 bases to trimming and J lost 4 bases; unmatched junction nucleotides: 7. The CDR3 sequence is CASSPGTSGFADTQYF. The CDR3 DNA reads as TGTGCCAGCAGCCCCGGGACTAGCGGGTTCGCAGATACGCAGTATTTT. Complete variable domain (other parts from reference TRBV5-4 and TRBJ2-3): ETGVTQSPTHLIKTRGQQVTLRCSSQSGHNTVSWYQQALGQGPQFIFQYYREEENGRGNFPPRFSGLQFPNYSSELNVNALELDDSALYLCASSPGTSGFADTQYFGPGTRLTVL.

The CDR3 region is CASSLEDRIGRYEQYF. The CDR3 DNA sequence: TGTGCCAGCAGCTTGGAGGACAGGATAGGACGCTACGAGCAGTACTTC. V gene TRBV5-5 combines with J gene TRBJ2-7, with 7 bases lining up with TRBD1. Looked up from germline, CDR1 is SGHKS and CDR2 is YYEKEE (reference sequence). V lost 0 bases and J lost 3; bases outside the gene matches: 9. The CDR3 loop spans 16 amino acids.

Notes on this clone: Its ends do not fully match the called genes, so a read error is possible. The V and J genes are TRBV2 and TRBJ2-3, with 8 bases lining up with TRBD2. This CDR3 contains 18 residues. Per germline, CDR1 SNHLY and CDR2 FYNNEI. CDR3 nucleotides: TGTGCCAGCAGTCTAACCTCCCGGGGGGGGGCCCGCACAGATGCGCAGTATTTT. Its translation: CASSLTSRGGARTDAQYF.

This clone is classed as medium-sized. The chain links TRBV9 to TRBJ2-2; possible D gene TRBD1, 5 bases. CDR1 and CDR2 from the germline V gene are SGDLS and YYNGEE. V was cut by 1 base and J by 6 bases, with 13 bases left in between. This CDR3 spans 15 amino acids. CDR3 sequence (DNA): TGTGCCAGCAGCGTAAATCAGGGTGTCCCCGGGGAGCTGTTTTTT. It yields the protein CASSVNQGVPGELFF.

CDR3 sequence: CASSALTESYNEQFF. In nucleotides, the CDR3 is TGCGCCAGCAGTGCCCTGACAGAGTCCTACAATGAGCAGTTCTTC. The V and J genes are TRBV10-2 and TRBJ2-1; perhaps TRBD1 as D (5 bases). CDR1 and CDR2 (germline): WSHSY, SAAADI. This CDR3 is built from 15 residues. Trimming cost V 4 bases and J 1 base, with 11 bases left between them.

The chain joins TRBV28 to TRBJ1-2, with 8 bases identical to TRBD1. Germline lookup yields CDR1 MDHEN and CDR2 SYDVKM. There are 17 residues in the CDR3. J lost 4 bases, V lost 4 bases, and 14 bases had no gene match. CDR3 bases: TGTGCCAGCAGTTCGATACGTTGGGACAGGCTTATCTATGGCTACACCTTC. This encodes CASSSIRWDRLIYGYTF.

The chain uses TRBV28 and TRBJ1-1, with 9 bases fitting TRBD1. The germline CDR1 and CDR2 sequences are MDHEN and SYDVKM. Trimming took 2 bases from V and 3 from J; bases not matched to a gene: 7. This CDR3 spans 16 amino acids. The CDR3 nucleotides read TGTGCCAGCAGTTTAACTCGGACAGGGGCGGACACTGAAGCTTTCTTT. This gives the protein CASSLTRTGADTEAFF.

The J gene is TRBJ2-2, the V gene TRBV28; 8 bases match TRBD1. Germline V gives CDR1 MDHEN, CDR2 SYDVKM. J was trimmed by 0 bases and V by 6 bases; bases with no gene match: 6. The CDR3 spans 16 residues. CDR3 nucleotides: TGTGCCAGCAGCCCCCACAGGGGGGCGAACACCGGGGAGCTGTTTTTT. Translated: CASSPHRGANTGELFF.

The CDR3 spells CASSPTDGQGRNEQYF. CDR3 sequence (DNA): TGTGCCAGCAGTCCGACCGACGGACAGGGGAGGAACGAGCAGTACTTC. The chain couples TRBV28 to TRBJ2-7, with 9 bases lining up with TRBD1. J lost 5 bases, V lost 5 bases, and 13 bases had no gene match. The CDR3 runs to 16 residues. Per the germline V gene, CDR1 is MDHEN and CDR2 is SYDVKM.

The rearrangement joins TRBV9 to TRBJ2-1, with TRBD2 identical over 15 bases. After removal of 0 bases from V and 9 bases from J, the junction contained 4 bases not matched to a gene. CDR3 length: 16 amino acids. Germline V gene lookup returns CDR1 SGDLS and CDR2 YYNGEE. CDR3 region: CASSVEGTSGGPEQFF. CDR3 nucleotides: TGTGCCAGCAGCGTAGAAGGGACTAGCGGGGGGCCTGAGCAGTTCTTC.

Concerning this clone itself: At one end the junction does not follow the germline gene, possibly because of a read error. The chain joins TRBV30 to TRBJ2-5; unclear D gene. In germline, CDR1 is GTSNPN, CDR2 SVGIG (reference sequence). This CDR3 region has 11 residues. The CDR3 is CAWSRQGTQYF. Here the CDR3 DNA reads TGTGCCTGGAGTAGACAAGGGACCCAGTACTTC.

This rearrangement joins TRBV6-6 to TRBJ1-2, with TRBD1 identical over 7 bases. Unmatched junction bases numbered 9, after V lost 2 bases and J lost 3 bases. In germline, CDR1 is MNHNY, CDR2 SVGAGI (reference sequence). The CDR3 spans 16 residues. The CDR3 spells CASSYTTPTGYYGYTF. The CDR3 DNA reads as TGTGCCAGCAGTTACACTACTCCGACAGGGTACTATGGCTACACCTTC.

This clone was seen just once. The V call is TRBV9, the J call TRBJ1-3, with a tentative D call TRBD1 (5 bases). CDR1 is SGDLS, CDR2 YYNGEE, per germline. V lost 3 bases, J lost 2 bases, and 15 bases lay in between. The CDR3 runs to 16 residues. The CDR3, as DNA: TGTGCCAGCAGCGCCCCGGGGGGTTTGGCTGGAAACACCATATATTTT. This codes for CASSAPGGLAGNTIYF.

The CDR3 loop reads CAWSVIGVVYGYTF. DNA of the CDR3: TGTGCCTGGAGTGTAATCGGGGTCGTCTATGGCTACACCTTC. The chain links TRBV30 to TRBJ1-2; no reliable D call. This CDR3 is 14 amino acids long. V lost 0 bases, J lost 4 bases, and 12 bases lay in between. In germline, CDR1 is GTSNPN, CDR2 SVGIG (reference sequence).

J is TRBJ1-2 and V is TRBV10-3; maybe TRBD1 (5 bases). This CDR3 is built from 14 residues. CDR1 and CDR2 from the germline V gene are ENHRY and SYGVKD. With 3 bases removed from V and 4 bases from J, the gap between germline ends came to 12 bases. The CDR3 bases are TGTGCCATCAGTGACGGGGGAGTAGGCTATGGCTACACCTTC. As protein: CAISDGGVGYGYTF.

On this clone: Germline and junction disagree at one end, which may indicate a read error. This sequence joins TRBV7-7 and TRBJ2-2; D possibly corresponds to TRBD1 (6 bases). There are 14 residues in the CDR3. The germline CDR1 and CDR2 sequences are SSHAT and FNYEAQ (reference sequence). CDR3 coding DNA: TGTGCTAGCACCGCTCTCGAGGGGGCCGGGGAGCTGTTTTTT. Translating gives CASTALEGAGELFF.

The V and J genes are TRBV7-8 and TRBJ2-1; TRBD2 matches 12 bases. Germline V gene data show CDR1 as SGHVS and CDR2 as FQNEAQ. V gave up 5 bases and J gave up 7 bases; unmatched junction bases: 9. The CDR3 totals 16 residues. The CDR3 DNA reads as TGTGCCAGCAGCCCACGACTAGCGGGGGATAATAATGAGCAGTTCTTC. Its translation: CASSPRLAGDNNEQFF.

This chain uses TRBV7-9 with TRBJ2-5, with 15 bases fitting TRBD2. V was clipped by 8 bases and J by 3 bases; unmatched bases: 1. Germline CDR1 SEHNR, CDR2 FQNEAQ (reference sequence). CDR3 length: 14 residues. The CDR3 region is CASRTSGGEETQYF. CDR3 sequence (DNA): TGTGCCAGCCGGACTAGCGGGGGGGAAGAGACCCAGTACTTC.

This clone was picked up a small number of times. The rearrangement joins TRBV7-6 to TRBJ1-2, with D uncertain. The CDR3 totals 14 residues. The germline V gene has CDR1 SGHVS and CDR2 FNYEAQ. Trimming took 3 bases from V and 8 from J, leaving 16 bases between them. CDR3 DNA sequence: TGTGCCAGCAGCTTGAGTGAGGGCCGAGGAGGCTACACCTTC. Protein: CASSLSEGRGGYTF.